Given below is one TCR beta chain in context. Its specificity is unknown. This record belongs to a study of cytomegalovirus exposure and HLA in healthy donors. Study-level findings and limits: The records held CMV serostatus as the only immune exposure information.

It was with 60 Vbeta and 13 Jbeta primers that the PCR ran. Sequenced by immunoSEQ multiplex PCR; TCRdb stores in-frame clones only, minus some. Here the sample spans about 190,000 clones, about four fifths being singletons. The V gene end was trimmed by 2 bases and the J gene end by 1 base; junction bases not matched to a gene: 9. Germline V gives CDR1 SNHLY, CDR2 FYNNEI. The CDR3 sequence is 19 residues long. The clonotype was recovered from a woman under 30 in good health and CMV-seronegative. Specimen: PBMCs. The chain links TRBV2 to TRBJ2-3; TRBD2 agrees at 13 bases. The CDR3 region is CASSEWTSGRVGGTDTQYF. In DNA, the CDR3 is TGTGCCAGCAGTGAATGGACTAGCGGGAGAGTCGGTGGCACAGATACGCAGTATTTT.